The 23 T cell receptor beta chains below were found in one sample sequenced in a study of blood T cell repertoires in COVID-19. Sequencing was performed with immunoSEQ multiplex PCR; in TCRdb, only in-frame clones are kept and a portion is missing. The table lists roughly 59,000 clones, around 85% of them singletons. Sequences were obtained from peripheral blood. These receptors were taken from a human donor in a cohort sampled during active COVID-19.

The chain joins TRBV9 to TRBJ1-6; 8 bases match TRBD1. Germline CDR1 and CDR2: SGDLS and YYNGEE. The CDR3 is 13 residues long. With 8 bases clipped from V and 5 bases from J, the junction kept 3 bases outside the gene matches. In nucleotides, the CDR3 is TGTGCCAGTGACAGGGGCGATAATTCACCCCTCCACTTT. Protein: CASDRGDNSPLHF.

This CDR3 reads CASSLGRWKPDTQYF. CDR3 bases: TGCGCCAGCAGCTTGGGGCGGTGGAAACCAGATACGCAGTATTTT. V usage is TRBV5-1 and J usage is TRBJ2-3; no definite D call. CDR3 length: 15 amino acids. Germline V CDR1 and CDR2: SGHRS, YFSETQ. V was clipped by 0 bases and J by 4 bases, with 12 bases between them.

The chain combines TRBV6-5 with TRBJ2-5; D gene unclear. Germline loops: CDR1 MNHEY, CDR2 SVGAGI. V lost 0 bases and J lost 0, with 5 bases in between. CDR3 length: 14 amino acids. In DNA form, the CDR3 reads TGTGCCAGCAGTTACTCCGAGTACCAAGAGACCCAGTACTTC. This translates into CASSYSEYQETQYF.

J is TRBJ2-3 and V is TRBV20-1, with D uncertain. The CDR3 is made up of 11 amino acids. The germline V gene has CDR1 DFQATT and CDR2 SNEGSKA (reference sequence). Trimming took 3 bases from V and 4 from J, leaving 5 bases between them. For the CDR3, the DNA is TGCAGTGCTAGCTCTCCAGATACGCAGTATTTT. Amino acid sequence: CSASSPDTQYF.

J is TRBJ2-7 and V is TRBV25-1; TRBD1 matches 9 bases. CDR1 is MGHDK, CDR2 SYGVNS, per germline. Trimming cost V 8 bases and J 4 bases; bases outside gene matches: 6. The CDR3 sequence is 13 residues long. Here the CDR3 reads CASYGDREYEQYF. As DNA, the CDR3 is TGTGCCAGCTATGGGGACAGGGAGTACGAGCAGTACTTC.

This clone was seen once. CDR3 coding DNA: TGTGCCACCAGTGATTTGCACCGGGGACAGGGGCTTGGTCGCGGTGAGACCCAGTACTTC. It translates to CATSDLHRGQGLGRGETQYF. The V gene is TRBV24-1, the J gene TRBJ2-5; 10 bases agree with TRBD1. J gave up 5 bases and V 0 bases, and 17 bases lay outside the gene matches. In germline, CDR1 is KGHDR, CDR2 SFDVKD. CDR3 length: 20 residues.

This chain connects TRBV7-2 to TRBJ2-7, with 10 bases that match TRBD2. Per the germline V gene, CDR1 is SGHTA and CDR2 is FQGNSA. The CDR3 contains 15 residues. Losses at the gene ends were 3 bases for V and 1 base for J; bases not matched to a gene: 3. This chain's CDR3 is CASSFSSGGSYEQYF. Here the CDR3 DNA reads TGTGCCAGCAGCTTCTCTAGCGGGGGTTCCTACGAGCAGTACTTC.

This clone was counted between two and nine times. The chain employs TRBV7-2 and TRBJ1-1; D gene ambiguous. The germline gives CDR1 SGHTA, CDR2 FQGNSA. CDR3 length: 13 residues. Trimming removed 3 bases at V and 0 bases at J, with 5 bases between. The CDR3 is CASSFTVNTEAFF. The DNA for the CDR3 is TGTGCCAGCAGCTTTACAGTGAACACTGAAGCTTTCTTT.

The chain joins TRBV6-2 or TRBV6-3 to TRBJ2-5; unclear D gene. From germline, CDR1 is MNHEY and CDR2 SVGEGT. V lost 4 bases and J lost 2, with 8 bases in between. This CDR3 has 13 residues. CDR3 coding DNA: TGTGCCAGCAGTTTGAGCGATCAAGAGACCCAGTACTTC. Its translation is CASSLSDQETQYF.

This chain connects TRBV6-4 to TRBJ1-5, with 7 bases matching TRBD1. The CDR3 totals 15 residues. The V gene end was trimmed by 3 bases and the J gene end by 5 bases; junction bases not matched to a gene: 7. Germline lookup yields CDR1 MRHNA and CDR2 SNTAGT. The CDR3 DNA follows: TGTGCCAGCAGTGAATCCGGGACAGTGGATCAGCCCCAGCATTTT. This gives the protein CASSESGTVDQPQHF.

The chain employs TRBV24-1 and TRBJ1-5; the match to TRBD1 covers 9 bases. V lost 12 bases, J lost 4 bases, and 6 bases stayed unmatched. Germline CDR1 reads KGHDR; CDR2 reads SFDVKD. CDR3 length equals 13 residues. CDR3 sequence reads: CAVGTGNNQPQHF. The CDR3 DNA is TGTGCCGTCGGGACAGGGAATAATCAGCCCCAGCATTTT.

The chain has TRBV7-2 and TRBJ2-7; the D is unclear. The V end lost 5 bases, the J end lost 5 bases, and 10 bases lay between the germline ends. The germline V gene has CDR1 SGHTA and CDR2 FQGNSA. The CDR3 is 12 residues long. CDR3 DNA: TGTGCCAGCAGCACGAGCGCCAACGAGCAGTACTTC. Encoded protein: CASSTSANEQYF. The whole variable domain, filled in from reference TRBV7-2 and TRBJ2-7, reads GAGVSQSPSNKVTEKGKDVELRCDPISGHTALYWYRQSLGQGLEFLIYFQGNSAPDKSGLPSDRFSAERTGGSVSTLTIQRTQQEDSAVYLCASSTSANEQYFGPGTRLTVT.

The V call is TRBV30, the J call TRBJ1-1; TRBD1 aligns across 9 bases. Trimming cost V 6 bases and J 12 bases; bases outside gene matches: 14. In germline, CDR1 is GTSNPN, CDR2 SVGIG (reference sequence). The CDR3 has 13 residues. CDR3 sequence (DNA): TGTGCCTGTCCGGGACAGGGTTTGATGGTAACTTTCTTT. It specifies CACPGQGLMVTFF.

This sequence joins TRBV6-5 and TRBJ2-1; TRBD1 aligns across 11 bases. The CDR3 spans 16 residues. Germline loops: CDR1 MNHEY, CDR2 SVGAGI. V shed 2 bases, J shed 9 bases, and the junction held 9 bases outside the gene matches. The CDR3 nucleotides read TGTGCCAGCAGTTACCTTGGACAGGGGGCGGAGGGTGAGCAGTTCTTC. Encoded protein: CASSYLGQGAEGEQFF.

Only a few counts were recorded for this clone. This chain uses TRBV9 with TRBJ1-2, with 7 nucleotides matching TRBD1. Germline CDR1 is SGDLS and CDR2 is YYNGEE. The V segment lost 0 bases and the J segment 0 bases; nucleotides outside the gene matches: 14. The CDR3 contains 19 residues. The CDR3 loop reads CASSVEVFRTGQANYGYTF. CDR3 bases: TGTGCCAGCAGCGTAGAGGTCTTCCGGACAGGCCAAGCTAACTATGGCTACACCTTC.

This clone was counted many times. This chain links TRBV7-2 with TRBJ1-2; D is ambiguous. This CDR3 is 13 amino acids long. V was shortened by 4 bases and J by 0 bases, with 6 bases between the two germline ends. The germline gives CDR1 SGHTA, CDR2 FQGNSA. In DNA form, the CDR3 reads TGTGCCAGCAGCTCCCAAACTAACTATGGCTACACCTTC. Translation gives CASSSQTNYGYTF.

The chain is built from TRBV6-5 and TRBJ2-1; 9 bases map to TRBD1. The CDR3 is made up of 15 amino acids. V lost 2 bases, J lost 9 bases, and 8 bases stayed unmatched. CDR1 and CDR2 (germline): MNHEY, SVGAGI. CDR3 DNA sequence: TGTGCCAGCAGTTACACCGGGACAGGGTTAGGTGAGCAGTTCTTC. Its translation: CASSYTGTGLGEQFF.

The chain recombines TRBV27 with TRBJ2-7, with D perhaps matching TRBD2 (6 bases). This CDR3 has 14 residues. Trimming pared 3 bases from V and 4 bases from J, leaving 13 bases between. Germline-derived CDR1 and CDR2 are MNHEY and SMNVEV (reference sequence). Here the CDR3 reads CASSLREGSYEQYF. The CDR3 DNA follows: TGTGCCAGCAGTTTGCGGGAAGGGAGTTACGAGCAGTACTTC.

The chain joins TRBV28 to TRBJ2-1; D is perhaps TRBD2 (5 bases). The CDR3 runs to 14 residues. Germline assignment: CDR1 MDHEN and CDR2 SYDVKM. The V gene lost 3 bases and the J gene lost 10 bases, with 16 bases spanning the gap. CDR3 bases: TGTGCCAGCAGTTTCTTTCTGGACTCTAGCGAGCAGTTCTTC. Its translation is CASSFFLDSSEQFF.

The chain couples TRBV20-1 to TRBJ1-2; D not resolved. This CDR3 comprises 11 residues. Germline loops: CDR1 DFQATT, CDR2 SNEGSKA (reference sequence). V lost 5 bases, J lost 4 bases, and 8 bases lay in between. The CDR3 DNA reads TGCAGTGCTTCCTCGGGCTATGGCTACACCTTC. Translated: CSASSGYGYTF.

The rearrangement joins TRBV23-1 to TRBJ2-5; 8 nucleotides align to TRBD1. Being an ORF, TRBV23-1 has a function that is uncertain. This CDR3 contains 13 residues. Losses at the gene ends were 7 bases for V and 5 bases for J; bases not matched to a gene: 6. The CDR3 DNA sequence: TGCGCCAGCAAGACAGGGGCTAATGAGACCCAGTACTTC. As protein: CASKTGANETQYF.

On this clone itself: Other DNA sequences in this specimen translate into the identical CDR3. The V gene is TRBV28, the J gene TRBJ1-2; maybe TRBD1 (6 bases). The CDR3 spans 13 residues. Germline assignment: CDR1 MDHEN and CDR2 SYDVKM. The V end lost 5 bases, the J end lost 5 bases, and 12 bases lay between the germline ends. The CDR3 DNA is TGTGCCAGCAGTCTGACAGGCGGTTATGGCTACACCTTC. As protein: CASSLTGGYGYTF.

This rearrangement joins TRBV7-2 to TRBJ2-1; 15 bases are shared with TRBD2. V lost 8 bases, J lost 6 bases, and 5 bases stayed unmatched. Germline V gene data show CDR1 as SGHTA and CDR2 as FQGNSA. The CDR3 runs 15 residues. The CDR3 bases are TGTGCCAGCGGGGAGGGACTAGCGGGAGGCAATGAGCAGTTCTTC. As protein: CASGEGLAGGNEQFF.